Described below is a single T cell receptor (beta chain) sequence and its context. What it recognizes is unknown. The record originates from a study of T-cell reconstitution after alpha-beta-depleted transplantation in children. Regarding the study as a whole: About two months after transplant, alpha-beta T cells reportedly came from several hundred expanded graft clones. T-cell counts and diversity at one year following transplant were attributed mainly to newly produced T cells. In some patients, recipient T cells and intrathymic progenitors surviving conditioning explained high day-60 diversity.

Unique molecular identifiers were incorporated into the prepared TCRbeta library. TCRdb fed the PCR reads into MiXCR, producing one record per CDR3 protein. The sample yields fewer than 400,000 distinct CDR3 sequences, over 20% seen once. Trimming left V 4 bases short and J 3 bases short, with 13 bases between. The CDR3 is made up of 15 amino acids. Germline V gene lookup returns CDR1 SGHRS and CDR2 YFSETQ. The sample here was PBMCs, mostly from graft donor cells, taken 180 days after TCRalphabeta/CD19-depleted stem cell transplant. This TCR was sampled from a male patient between 5 and 17 years old who had a stem cell transplant for acute lymphoblastic leukemia, so the T cells may come from the graft donor. The chain joins TRBV5-1 to TRBJ1-4; the D is unclear. The DNA of the CDR3 is TGCGCCAGCAGCCCCTACAGCACCTCTAATGAAAAACTGTTTTTT. It codes for CASSPYSTSNEKLFF. Combining the CDR3 with reference TRBV5-1 and TRBJ1-4 gives the whole variable domain KAGVTQTPRYLIKTRGQQVTLSCSPISGHRSVSWYQQTPGQGLQFLFEYFSETQRNKGNFPGRFSGRQFSNSRSEMNVSTLELGDSALYLCASSPYSTSNEKLFFGSGTQLSVL.